These T cell receptor beta chains were read from a single sample in a study of blood T cells in healthy people across ages. MiXCR, run by TCRdb on the 5' RACE reads, gives a single entry per CDR3 protein. This sample has about 970,000 distinct CDR3 sequences, with about 51% found just once. The sample was blood. The source is a woman aged 60-70 years in good health. The CDR3 runs from the conserved cysteine through the conserved F or W. D genes are given only for firm matches. Only some rows state a clone size, as once, few, many or a class for expanded clones.

size	D	J	V	DNA	CDR3
few	TRBD2	TRBJ2-7	TRBV28	TGTGCCAGCAGTTTACAGGGACTAGCCGACTACGAGCAGTACTTC	CASSLQGLADYEQYF
NA	NA	TRBJ2-7	TRBV25-1	TGTGCCAGCAGTGAATCCACGGTGAGGAGGGACGAGCAGTACTTC	CASSESTVRRDEQYF
NA	NA	TRBJ2-1	TRBV4-2	TGTGCCAGCAGCCAAGATAGGGAGAGGGCCACCTACAATGAGCAGTTCTTC	CASSQDRERATYNEQFF
NA	NA	TRBJ2-7	TRBV4-1	TGCGCCAGCAGCCTTTTAGCCCAGGATCGAGCTTGCGAGCAGTACTTC	CASSLLAQDRACEQYF
NA	NA	TRBJ2-6	TRBV28	TGTGCCAGCAGTTTACGGAAGGGTTCGGCTGGGGCCAACGTCCTGACTTTC	CASSLRKGSAGANVLTF
NA	TRBD2	TRBJ2-5	TRBV27	TGTGCCACCCGACCTAGCGGGTCTCAAGAGACCCAGTACTTC	CATRPSGSQETQYF
many	NA	TRBJ2-1	TRBV5-1	TGCGCCAGCAGGACTACCCCGAGCTCCTACAATGAGCAGTTCTTC	CASRTTPSSYNEQFF
NA	TRBD1	TRBJ1-2	TRBV7-9	TGTGCCACTGAATACAGGGGGCTCAGCAACTATGGCTACACCTTC	CATEYRGLSNYGYTF
many	NA	TRBJ2-7	TRBV13	TGTGCCAGCAGCCCTCTCTTCAGCTACGAGCAGTACTTC	CASSPLFSYEQYF
NA	TRBD2	TRBJ2-3	TRBV29-1	TGCAGCGTTTCGGGGACTAGCGTAGATACGCAGTATTTT	CSVSGTSVDTQYF
NA	NA	TRBJ2-3	TRBV12-3/TRBV12-4	TGTGCCAGCAGTCCCAGCTGGGGCGCAGATACGCAGTATTTT	CASSPSWGADTQYF
NA	NA	TRBJ2-1	TRBV4-3	TGCGCCAGCAGCCCGAGTTTCGGGGGAGTGTGGGACAATGAGCAGTTCTTC	CASSPSFGGVWDNEQFF